Listed below are T cell receptor beta chains from one sample, sequenced in a study of healthy donors' naive CD4 and CD8 T cells. Via MiXCR, TCRdb re-called the reads, giving one row per CDR3 protein. The sample lists around 180,000 distinct CDR3 sequences, about 76% occurring once. The material sequenced was naive CD4+ and CD8+ T cells sorted from blood, pooled from several donors. These receptors came from a pool of human donors in good health; the sample pools cells from several healthy donors. CDR3s include the opening cysteine and the closing phenylalanine or tryptophan. The D gene is left open where the match is weak. Size values are once, few and many counts, or a class for expanded clones, and some rows have none.

d_call cdr3_length j_call clone_size v_call cdr3_aa cdr3_nt
TRBD2 14 TRBJ2-1 - TRBV27 CASMASGRGNEQFF TGTGCCAGCATGGCTAGCGGGAGGGGGAATGAGCAGTTCTTC
TRBD1 12 TRBJ2-7 - TRBV30 CAFQGASYEQYF TGTGCCTTTCAGGGGGCCTCCTACGAGCAGTACTTC
- 13 TRBJ2-7 - TRBV7-8 CASSFGVVGEQYF TGTGCCAGCAGCTTCGGGGTCGTCGGCGAGCAGTACTTC
- 15 TRBJ2-5 - TRBV10-2 CASSGLGTDQETQYF TGCGCCAGCAGTGGACTTGGGACGGACCAAGAGACCCAGTACTTC
TRBD1 13 TRBJ1-1 - TRBV29-1 CSVGDRGRTEAFF TGCAGCGTGGGGGACAGGGGGCGGACTGAAGCTTTCTTT
- 11 TRBJ2-7 - TRBV29-1 CSVVGPGEQYF TGCAGCGTTGTTGGCCCAGGGGAGCAGTACTTC
TRBD1 15 TRBJ1-6 - TRBV7-9 CASSLDRGNYSPLHF TGTGCCAGCAGCTTAGACAGGGGTAATTATTCACCCCTCCACTTT
- 12 TRBJ2-5 - TRBV29-1 CSVETESGTQYF TGCAGCGTTGAGACGGAGAGTGGGACCCAGTACTTC
TRBD1 14 TRBJ2-1 - TRBV30 CASAGQGIYNEQFF TGTGCCTCGGCCGGACAGGGAATATACAATGAGCAGTTCTTC
TRBD1 15 TRBJ1-4 - TRBV11-2 CASSFTGATNEKLFF TGTGCCAGCAGCTTTACAGGGGCAACTAATGAAAAACTGTTTTTT
- 14 TRBJ1-2 - TRBV15 CATSGRISNYGYTF TGTGCCACCAGCGGAAGAATTTCGAACTATGGCTACACCTTC
- 14 TRBJ1-5 - TRBV11-2 CASSYDLVTQPQHF TGTGCCAGCAGCTACGACCTGGTGACTCAGCCCCAGCATTTT
TRBD1 14 TRBJ2-7 few TRBV27 CASSYTGTAYEQYF TGTGCCAGCAGTTACACCGGGACAGCGTACGAGCAGTACTTC
TRBD2 13 TRBJ2-3 - TRBV19 CASRGLALDTQYF TGTGCCAGTAGAGGACTAGCGTTGGATACGCAGTATTTT
TRBD1 14 TRBJ2-3 few TRBV29-1 CSAQLGTGGDTQYF TGCAGCGCCCAACTCGGGACAGGGGGAGATACGCAGTATTTT
- 13 TRBJ2-2 - TRBV5-6 CASSLSGTGELFF TGTGCCAGCAGCTTGTCCGGGACCGGGGAGCTGTTTTTT
- 14 TRBJ1-3 - TRBV19 CASTQGPAGNTIYF TGTGCCAGTACTCAGGGTCCTGCTGGAAACACCATATATTTT
- 13 TRBJ1-1 - TRBV29-1 CSVDPGTGSEAFF TGCAGCGTAGATCCTGGCACGGGGTCTGAAGCTTTCTTT
- 16 TRBJ2-6 - TRBV19 CASSIGRASGANVLTF TGTGCCAGTAGTATCGGACGCGCCTCTGGGGCCAACGTCCTGACTTTC
- 13 TRBJ1-1 - TRBV4-3 CASSQETVTEAFF TGCGCCAGCAGCCAAGAGACAGTAACTGAAGCTTTCTTT
- 13 TRBJ1-2 - TRBV29-1 CSVTEEGIYGYTF TGCAGCGTCACCGAAGAGGGGATCTATGGCTACACCTTC